This TCR beta chain appears in the sequencing data of a study of T cells in Graves' hyperthyroidism and ophthalmopathy. Clinical symptoms, serum thyroxine and TRAb, thyroid ultrasound and orbital computed tomography together formed the diagnostic basis. Using RNA transcripts as the source, TCR beta CDR3 regions were amplified. Researchers ran a first-round RT-PCR on the TCR CDR3 using the HTBI primer set. MiXCR, applied by TCRdb to the multiplex PCR reads, yields one record per CDR3 protein. This table holds about 590,000 distinct CDR3 sequences, roughly 14% found once. In the case of this clonotype: Its target is unknown. With a much larger clone just one base away, this may be a read error.

Findings of the study overall: Appearing also in blood were most of the thyroid clonotypes expanded above 0.001.

This TCR was recovered from a woman younger than 45 with Graves' hyperthyroidism. The material sequenced was blood.

The CDR3 region has the DNA TGTGCCAGCAGTAAAGGGAAGGGAAATTCGCCCCTCCACTTT. Encoded protein: CASSKGKGNSPLHF. The chain has TRBV12-3 or TRBV12-4 and TRBJ1-6; D unclear. The CDR3 contains 14 residues.